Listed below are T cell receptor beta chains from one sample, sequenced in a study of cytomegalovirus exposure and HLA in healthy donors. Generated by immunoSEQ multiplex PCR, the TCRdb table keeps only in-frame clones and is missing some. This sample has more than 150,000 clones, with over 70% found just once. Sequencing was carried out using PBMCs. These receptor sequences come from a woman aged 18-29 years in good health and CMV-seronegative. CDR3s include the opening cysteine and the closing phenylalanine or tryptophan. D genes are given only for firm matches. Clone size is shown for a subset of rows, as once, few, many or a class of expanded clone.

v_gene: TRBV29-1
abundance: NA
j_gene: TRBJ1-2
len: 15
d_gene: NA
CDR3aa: CSAESVNKWAYGYTF
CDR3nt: TGCAGCGCCGAGTCCGTGAATAAATGGGCCTATGGCTACACCTTC

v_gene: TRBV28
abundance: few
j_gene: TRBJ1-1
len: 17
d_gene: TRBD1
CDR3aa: CASSLPGQGEINTEAFF
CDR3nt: TGTGCCAGCAGTCTTCCGGGACAGGGGGAAATAAACACTGAAGCTTTCTTT

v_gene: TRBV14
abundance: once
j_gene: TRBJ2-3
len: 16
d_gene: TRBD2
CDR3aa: CASSPAAGKFTDTQYF
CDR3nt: TGTGCCAGCAGCCCCGCAGCGGGGAAATTCACAGATACGCAGTATTTT

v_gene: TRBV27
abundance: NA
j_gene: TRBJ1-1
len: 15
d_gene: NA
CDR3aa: CASSPRGTRNTEAFF
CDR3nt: TGTGCCAGCAGTCCCCGAGGCACCCGGAACACTGAAGCTTTCTTT

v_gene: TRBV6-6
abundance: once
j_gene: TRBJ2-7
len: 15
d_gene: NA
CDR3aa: CASTESTLDTYEQYF
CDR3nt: TGTGCCAGCACTGAAAGTACACTGGACACCTACGAGCAGTACTTC

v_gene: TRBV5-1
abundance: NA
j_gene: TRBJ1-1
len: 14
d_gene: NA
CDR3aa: CASKNREIGTEAFF
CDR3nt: TGCGCCAGCAAGAACAGGGAAATAGGCACTGAAGCTTTCTTT

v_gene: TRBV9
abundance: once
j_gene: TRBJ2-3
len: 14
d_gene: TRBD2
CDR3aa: CASTRGGATDTQYF
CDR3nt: TGTGCCAGTACCCGGGGGGGTGCCACAGATACGCAGTATTTT

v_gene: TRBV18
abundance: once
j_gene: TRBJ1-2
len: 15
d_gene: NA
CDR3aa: CASSPRAGEPYGYTF
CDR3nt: TGTGCCAGCTCACCGAGGGCAGGTGAACCCTATGGCTACACCTTC

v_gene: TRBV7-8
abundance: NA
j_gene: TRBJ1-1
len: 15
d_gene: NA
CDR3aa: CASSLGSRMNTEAFF
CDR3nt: TGTGCCAGCAGCTTAGGGTCGAGGATGAACACTGAAGCTTTCTTT

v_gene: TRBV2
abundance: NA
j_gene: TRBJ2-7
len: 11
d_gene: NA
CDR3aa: CASSGASEQYF
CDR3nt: TGTGCCAGCAGTGGGGCCAGCGAGCAGTACTTC

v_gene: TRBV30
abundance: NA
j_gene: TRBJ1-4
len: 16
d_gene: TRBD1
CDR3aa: CAWNHPPGQLNEKLFF
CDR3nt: TGTGCCTGGAACCACCCACCGGGACAGCTTAATGAAAAACTGTTTTTT

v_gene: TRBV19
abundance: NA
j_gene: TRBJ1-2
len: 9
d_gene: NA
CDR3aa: CASGFPYTF
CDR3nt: TGTGCCAGCGGGTTCCCCTACACCTTC

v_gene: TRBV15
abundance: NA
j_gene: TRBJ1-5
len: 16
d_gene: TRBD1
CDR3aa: CATSKGRQGPLIPQHF
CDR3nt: TGTGCCACCAGCAAAGGCCGACAGGGTCCATTGATACCCCAGCATTTT

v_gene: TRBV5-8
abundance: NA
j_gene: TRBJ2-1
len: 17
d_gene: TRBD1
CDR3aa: CASSPRARDRLHNEQFF
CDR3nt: TGTGCCAGCAGCCCGCGGGCCCGGGACAGGCTTCACAATGAGCAGTTCTTC

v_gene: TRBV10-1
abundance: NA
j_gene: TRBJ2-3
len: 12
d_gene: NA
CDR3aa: CASSEYGRVPYF
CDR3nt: TGCGCCAGCAGTGAGTATGGGAGAGTTCCGTATTTT

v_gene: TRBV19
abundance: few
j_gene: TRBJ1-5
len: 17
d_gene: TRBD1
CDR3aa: CASSMDRMGVGNQPQHF
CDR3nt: TGTGCCAGTTCCATGGACAGGATGGGAGTAGGCAATCAGCCCCAGCATTTT

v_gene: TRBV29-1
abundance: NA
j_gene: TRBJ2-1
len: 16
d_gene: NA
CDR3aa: CSVALRGVSSYNEQFF
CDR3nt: TGCAGCGTAGCGCTCAGGGGGGTTTCCTCCTACAATGAGCAGTTCTTC

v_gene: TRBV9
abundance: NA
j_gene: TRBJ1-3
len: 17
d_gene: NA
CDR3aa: CASSVQFDGSSGNTIYF
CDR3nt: TGTGCCAGCAGCGTCCAATTCGACGGGAGCTCTGGAAACACCATATATTTT

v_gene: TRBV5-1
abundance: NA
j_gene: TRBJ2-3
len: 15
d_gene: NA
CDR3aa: CASSGPGGNTDTQYF
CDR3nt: TGCGCCAGCAGCGGTCCAGGGGGGAACACAGATACGCAGTATTTT

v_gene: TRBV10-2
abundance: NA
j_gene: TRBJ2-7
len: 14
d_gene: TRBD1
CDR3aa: CASRPGQGVYEQYF
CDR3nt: TGCGCCAGCAGGCCGGGACAGGGGGTCTACGAGCAGTACTTC

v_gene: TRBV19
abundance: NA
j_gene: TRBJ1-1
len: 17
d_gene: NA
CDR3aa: CASRRSGYEDMNTEAFF
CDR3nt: TGTGCCAGTCGACGCTCGGGATACGAAGATATGAACACTGAAGCTTTCTTT

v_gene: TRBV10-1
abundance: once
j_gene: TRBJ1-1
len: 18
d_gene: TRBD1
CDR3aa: CASSGIRQRQGRRNEAFF
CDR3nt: TGCGCCAGCAGTGGAATCCGGCAACGACAGGGGCGACGGAATGAAGCTTTCTTT

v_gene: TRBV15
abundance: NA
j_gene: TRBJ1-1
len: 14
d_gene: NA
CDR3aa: CATSRGGQYTEAFF
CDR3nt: TGTGCCACCAGCAGAGGCGGACAGTACACTGAAGCTTTCTTT

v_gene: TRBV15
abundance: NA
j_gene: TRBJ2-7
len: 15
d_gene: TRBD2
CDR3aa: CATSRDRGEFYEQYF
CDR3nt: TGTGCCACCAGCAGAGACCGGGGGGAGTTCTACGAGCAGTACTTC

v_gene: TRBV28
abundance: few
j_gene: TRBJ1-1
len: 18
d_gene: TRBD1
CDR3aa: CASSLLSTGAHMNTEAFF
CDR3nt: TGTGCCAGCAGTTTATTAAGCACAGGGGCCCATATGAACACTGAAGCTTTCTTT

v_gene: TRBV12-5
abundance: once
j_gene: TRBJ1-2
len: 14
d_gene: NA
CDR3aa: CASGLVLRNYGYTF
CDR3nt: TGTGCTAGTGGTTTGGTACTTCGTAACTATGGCTACACCTTC

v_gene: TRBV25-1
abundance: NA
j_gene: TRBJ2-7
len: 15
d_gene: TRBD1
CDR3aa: CASSRMGDRSYEQYF
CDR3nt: TGTGCCAGCAGCCGAATGGGGGACAGGAGTTACGAGCAGTACTTC

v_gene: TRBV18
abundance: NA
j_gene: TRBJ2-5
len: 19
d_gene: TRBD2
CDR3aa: CASSPLPPTSGGAMETQYF
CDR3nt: TGTGCCAGCTCACCACTCCCCCCGACTAGCGGGGGGGCCATGGAGACCCAGTACTTC

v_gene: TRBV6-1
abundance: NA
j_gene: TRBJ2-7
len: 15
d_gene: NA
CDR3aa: CASSLRSRVAYEQYF
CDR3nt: TGTGCCAGCAGTCTCCGCAGCAGGGTAGCCTACGAGCAGTACTTC

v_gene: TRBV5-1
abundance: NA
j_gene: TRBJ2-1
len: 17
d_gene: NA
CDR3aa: CASSPRRTGTPYNEQFF
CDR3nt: TGCGCCAGCAGCCCCAGGAGGACCGGGACACCCTACAATGAGCAGTTCTTC

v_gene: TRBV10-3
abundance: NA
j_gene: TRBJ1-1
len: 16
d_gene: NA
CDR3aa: CAISESEGVGGTEAFF
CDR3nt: TGTGCCATCAGTGAGTCAGAGGGTGTTGGAGGGACTGAAGCTTTCTTT

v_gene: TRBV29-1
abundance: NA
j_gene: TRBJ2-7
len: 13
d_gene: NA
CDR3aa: CSVEGQNSYEQYF
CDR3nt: TGCAGCGTTGAAGGACAGAATTCCTACGAGCAGTACTTC

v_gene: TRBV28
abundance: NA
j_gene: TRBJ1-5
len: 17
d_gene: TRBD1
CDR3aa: CASSLFTGESSNQPQHF
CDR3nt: TGTGCCAGCAGTTTATTCACAGGGGAATCTAGCAATCAGCCCCAGCATTTT

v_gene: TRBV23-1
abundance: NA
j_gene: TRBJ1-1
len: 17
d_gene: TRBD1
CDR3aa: CASSHSQKTGRCNEAFF
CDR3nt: TGCGCCAGCAGTCACTCACAAAAGACAGGGCGGTGTAATGAAGCTTTCTTT